This entry lists 5 T cell receptor beta chains sequenced from one sample in a study of T cells in Graves' hyperthyroidism and ophthalmopathy. Amplification of TCR beta CDR3 regions used RNA as the template. HTBI primers were employed in a first-round RT-PCR of the TCR CDR3. Each CDR3 protein gets one entry after TCRdb re-called the multiplex PCR reads with MiXCR. This sample has around 500,000 distinct CDR3 sequences; around 16% occur once, and the top ten carry 25% to 35%. The sequenced sample consisted of blood. The receptors were sampled from a woman in her twenties or thirties with Graves' ophthalmopathy.

In its sample, this clonotype was seen many times. This chain joins TRBV28 and TRBJ2-1, with 12 nucleotides matching TRBD2. Trimming cost V 7 bases and J 9 bases; bases outside gene matches: 10. Germline CDR1 MDHEN, CDR2 SYDVKM. The CDR3 consists of 15 residues. CDR3 in DNA: TGTGCCAGCACCTTCTCGACTAGCGGGAGTTTTGAGCAGTTCTTC. Translated, it gives CASTFSTSGSFEQFF.

The table lists this clonotype with many counts. This sequence joins TRBV18 and TRBJ2-3; D remains unclear. The CDR3 consists of 13 residues. Germline assignment: CDR1 KGHSH and CDR2 LQKENI. The V and J ends lost 3 bases and 2 bases respectively, with 6 bases between them. CDR3 in DNA: TGTGCCAGCTCACCGGACCTCACAGATACGCAGTATTTT. Translation: CASSPDLTDTQYF.

This clonotype was recorded at least ten times. The CDR3 nucleotides are TGTGCCAGCAGCTTAAACCGACAGAACACCGGGGAGCTGTTTTTT. This translates into CASSLNRQNTGELFF. The J gene is TRBJ2-2, the V gene TRBV11-2; D gene ambiguous. The V end was cut by 2 bases, the J end by 1 base, with 8 bases between. This CDR3 has 15 amino acids. CDR1 and CDR2 (germline): SGHAT, FQNNGV.

Here the CDR3 DNA reads TGTGCCAGCACCGCGGGGCGTCGGGTCCACACAGATACGCAGTATTTT. Residues: CASTAGRRVHTDTQYF. The chain employs TRBV28 and TRBJ2-3; D perhaps matches TRBD2 (6 bases). The V gene lost 7 bases and the J gene lost 2 bases, with 19 bases spanning the gap. This CDR3 region has 16 residues. Germline loops: CDR1 MDHEN, CDR2 SYDVKM.

This clonotype has a count of ten or more. The chain links TRBV30 to TRBJ2-7; 10 nucleotides match TRBD1. Per germline, CDR1 GTSNPN and CDR2 SVGIG (reference sequence). This CDR3 spans 12 amino acids. Trimming at V came to 3 bases and at J to 4 bases, leaving 0 bases not matched to a gene. The CDR3 loop reads CAWRGQGYEQYF. The CDR3 DNA reads as TGTGCCTGGAGGGGACAGGGGTACGAGCAGTACTTC. Full variable domain (rest looked up from reference TRBV30 and TRBJ2-7): SQTIHQWPATLVQPVGSPLSLECTVEGTSNPNLYWYRQAAGRGLQLLFYSVGIGQISSEVPQNLSASRPQDRQFILSSKKLLLSDSGFYLCAWRGQGYEQYFGPGTRLTVT.